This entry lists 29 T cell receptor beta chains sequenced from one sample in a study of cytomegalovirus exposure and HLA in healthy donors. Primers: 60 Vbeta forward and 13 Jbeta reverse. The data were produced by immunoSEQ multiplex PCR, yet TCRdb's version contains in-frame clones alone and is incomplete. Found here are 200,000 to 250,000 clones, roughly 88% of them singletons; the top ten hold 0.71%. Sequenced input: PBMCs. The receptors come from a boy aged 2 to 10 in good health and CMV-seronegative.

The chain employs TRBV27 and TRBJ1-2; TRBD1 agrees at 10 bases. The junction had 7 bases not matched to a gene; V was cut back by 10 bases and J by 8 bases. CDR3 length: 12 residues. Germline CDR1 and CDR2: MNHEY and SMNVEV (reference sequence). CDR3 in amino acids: CATRTGGWGYTF. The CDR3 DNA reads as TGTGCCACTAGGACAGGGGGTTGGGGCTACACCTTC.

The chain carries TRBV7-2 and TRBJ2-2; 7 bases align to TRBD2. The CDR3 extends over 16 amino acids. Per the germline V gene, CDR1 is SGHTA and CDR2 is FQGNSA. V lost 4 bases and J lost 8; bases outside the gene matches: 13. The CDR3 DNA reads TGTGCCAGCAGCTCCTCCGGGACGCGGGGGTCGGGGGAGCTGTTTTTT. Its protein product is CASSSSGTRGSGELFF. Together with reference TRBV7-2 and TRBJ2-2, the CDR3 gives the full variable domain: GAGVSQSPSNKVTEKGKDVELRCDPISGHTALYWYRQSLGQGLEFLIYFQGNSAPDKSGLPSDRFSAERTGGSVSTLTIQRTQQEDSAVYLCASSSSGTRGSGELFFGEGSRLTVL.

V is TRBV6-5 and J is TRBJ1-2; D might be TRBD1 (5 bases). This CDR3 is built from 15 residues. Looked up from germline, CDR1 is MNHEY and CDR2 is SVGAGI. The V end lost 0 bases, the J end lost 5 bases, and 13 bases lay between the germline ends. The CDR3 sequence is CASSYSEGAGYGYTF. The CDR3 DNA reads TGTGCCAGCAGTTACTCGGAAGGGGCAGGTTATGGCTACACCTTC.

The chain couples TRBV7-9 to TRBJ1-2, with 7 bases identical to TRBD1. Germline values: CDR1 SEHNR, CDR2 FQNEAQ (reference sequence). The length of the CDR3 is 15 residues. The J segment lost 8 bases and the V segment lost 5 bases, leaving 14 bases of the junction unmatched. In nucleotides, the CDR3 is TGTGCCAGCAGCCCGCAAGGGGGCGAAGGAGTAGGCTACACCTTC. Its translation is CASSPQGGEGVGYTF.

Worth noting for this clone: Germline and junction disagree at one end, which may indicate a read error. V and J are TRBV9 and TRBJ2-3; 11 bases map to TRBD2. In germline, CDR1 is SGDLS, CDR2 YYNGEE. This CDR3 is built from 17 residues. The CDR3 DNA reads TGTGCCAGCAGCGTAGATCCGGGACTAGCGGACACAGGTACGCAGTATTTT. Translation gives CASSVDPGLADTGTQYF.

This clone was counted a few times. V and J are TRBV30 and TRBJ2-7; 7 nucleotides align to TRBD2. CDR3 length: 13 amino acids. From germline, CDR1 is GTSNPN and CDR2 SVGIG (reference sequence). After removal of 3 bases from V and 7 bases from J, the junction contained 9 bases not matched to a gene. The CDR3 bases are TGTGCCTGGAGCCGGACTTTGGGGGGGGAGCAGTACTTC. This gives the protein CAWSRTLGGEQYF.

CDR3 loop: CASSSKGLAGVKVYEQYF. The CDR3 coding sequence is TGTGCCAGCAGCTCCAAGGGACTAGCGGGAGTGAAGGTCTACGAGCAGTACTTC. This rearrangement joins TRBV7-2 to TRBJ2-7; 14 bases are a match to TRBD2. The CDR3 totals 18 residues. Germline loops: CDR1 SGHTA, CDR2 FQGNSA. The V segment lost 4 bases and the J segment 3 bases; nucleotides outside the gene matches: 11.

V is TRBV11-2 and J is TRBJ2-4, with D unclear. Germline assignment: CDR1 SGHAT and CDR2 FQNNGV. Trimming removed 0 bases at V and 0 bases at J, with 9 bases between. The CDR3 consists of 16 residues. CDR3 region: CASSLDPRSAKNIQYF. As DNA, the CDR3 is TGTGCCAGCAGCTTAGATCCCCGGTCAGCCAAAAACATTCAGTACTTC.

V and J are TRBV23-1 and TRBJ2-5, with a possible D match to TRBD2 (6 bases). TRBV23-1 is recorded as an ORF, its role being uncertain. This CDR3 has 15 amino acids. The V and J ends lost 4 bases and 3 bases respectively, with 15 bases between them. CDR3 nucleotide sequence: TGCGCCAGCAGTCCCCGCGGGACCGTCAAAGAGACCCAGTACTTC. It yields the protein CASSPRGTVKETQYF.

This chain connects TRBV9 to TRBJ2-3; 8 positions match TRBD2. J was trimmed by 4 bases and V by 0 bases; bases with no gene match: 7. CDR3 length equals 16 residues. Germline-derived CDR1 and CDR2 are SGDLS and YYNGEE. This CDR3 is CASSVGVAGIPDTQYF. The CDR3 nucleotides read TGTGCCAGCAGCGTAGGTGTAGCGGGGATTCCAGATACGCAGTATTTT.

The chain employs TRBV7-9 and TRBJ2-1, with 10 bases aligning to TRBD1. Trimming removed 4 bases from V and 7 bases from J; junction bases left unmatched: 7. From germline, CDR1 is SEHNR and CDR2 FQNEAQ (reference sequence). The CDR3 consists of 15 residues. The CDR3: CASSSTRTGGNEQFF. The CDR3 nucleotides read TGTGCCAGCAGCTCGACTAGGACAGGGGGGAATGAGCAGTTCTTC.

The CDR3 nucleotides read TGTGCCAGCGCCTACGACTGGGAGCAGTTCTTC. Translating it yields CASAYDWEQFF. The chain recombines TRBV2 with TRBJ2-1; D is ambiguous. Germline V lookup: CDR1 SNHLY, CDR2 FYNNEI. This CDR3 has 11 amino acids. V lost 8 bases and J lost 10, with 12 bases in between. The variable domain in full, completed from reference TRBV2 and TRBJ2-1, reads EPEVTQTPSHQVTQMGQEVILRCVPISNHLYFYWYRQILGQKVEFLVSFYNNEISEKSEIFDDQFSVERPDGSNFTLKIRSTKLEDSAMYFCASAYDWEQFFGPGTRLTVL.

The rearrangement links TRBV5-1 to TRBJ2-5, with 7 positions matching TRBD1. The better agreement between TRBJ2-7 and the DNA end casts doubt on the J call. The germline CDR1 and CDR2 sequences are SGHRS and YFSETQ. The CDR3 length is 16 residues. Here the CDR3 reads CASSLTPVRQGYEQYF. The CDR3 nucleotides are TGCGCCAGCAGCTTGACCCCGGTGAGACAGGGCTACGAGCAGTACTTC.

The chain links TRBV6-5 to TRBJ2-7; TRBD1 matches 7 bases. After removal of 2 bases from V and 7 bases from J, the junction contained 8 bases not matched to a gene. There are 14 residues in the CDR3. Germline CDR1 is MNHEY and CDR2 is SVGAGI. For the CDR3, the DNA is TGTGCCAGCAGTTACCAACGACAGGGCGGGGAGCAGTACTTC. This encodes CASSYQRQGGEQYF.

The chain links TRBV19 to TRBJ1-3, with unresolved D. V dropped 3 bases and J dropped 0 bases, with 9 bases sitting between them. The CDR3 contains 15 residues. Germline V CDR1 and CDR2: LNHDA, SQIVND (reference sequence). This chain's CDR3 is CASSIAALSGNTIYF. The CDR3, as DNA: TGTGCCAGTAGTATCGCGGCCCTCTCTGGAAACACCATATATTTT.

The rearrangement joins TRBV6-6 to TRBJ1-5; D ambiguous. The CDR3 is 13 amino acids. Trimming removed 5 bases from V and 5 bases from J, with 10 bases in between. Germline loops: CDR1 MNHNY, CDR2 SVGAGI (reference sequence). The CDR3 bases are TGTGCCAGCAGTCAGCGGTCCCATCAGCCCCAGCATTTT. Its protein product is CASSQRSHQPQHF.

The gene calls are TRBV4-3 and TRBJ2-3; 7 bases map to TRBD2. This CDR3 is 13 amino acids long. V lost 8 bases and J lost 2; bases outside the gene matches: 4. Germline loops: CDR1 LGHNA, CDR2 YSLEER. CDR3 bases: TGCGCCAGCGCGCGGGGGAACACAGATACGCAGTATTTT. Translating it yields CASARGNTDTQYF.

CDR3 in amino acids: CASSFSLNSNQPQHF. The CDR3 DNA follows: TGTGCCAGCAGTTTCTCCCTTAATAGCAATCAGCCCCAGCATTTT. The chain couples TRBV27 to TRBJ1-5, with D unresolved. Germline values: CDR1 MNHEY, CDR2 SMNVEV (reference sequence). The CDR3 extends over 15 amino acids. The V and J ends lost 3 bases and 0 bases respectively, with 9 bases between them.

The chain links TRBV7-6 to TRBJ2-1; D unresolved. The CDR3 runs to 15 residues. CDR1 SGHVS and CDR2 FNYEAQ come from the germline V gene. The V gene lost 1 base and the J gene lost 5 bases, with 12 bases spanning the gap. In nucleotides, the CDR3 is TGTGCCAGCAGCTTAGGACTCACGCTCGACAATGAGCAGTTCTTC. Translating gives CASSLGLTLDNEQFF.

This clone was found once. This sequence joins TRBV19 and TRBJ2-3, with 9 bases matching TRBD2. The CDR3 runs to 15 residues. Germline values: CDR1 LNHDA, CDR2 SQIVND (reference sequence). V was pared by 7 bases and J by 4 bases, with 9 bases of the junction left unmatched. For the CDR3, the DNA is TGTGCCAGTACCAGGGATAGCGGGGGTTCAGATACGCAGTATTTT. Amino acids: CASTRDSGGSDTQYF. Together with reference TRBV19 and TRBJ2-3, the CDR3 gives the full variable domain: DGGITQSPKYLFRKEGQNVTLSCEQNLNHDAMYWYRQDPGQGLRLIYYSQIVNDFQKGDIAEGYSVSREKKESFPLTVTSAQKNPTAFYLCASTRDSGGSDTQYFGPGTRLTVL.

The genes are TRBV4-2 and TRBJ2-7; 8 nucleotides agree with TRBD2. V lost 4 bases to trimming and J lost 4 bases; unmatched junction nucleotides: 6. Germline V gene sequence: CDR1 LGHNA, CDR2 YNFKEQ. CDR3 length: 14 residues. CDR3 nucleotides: TGTGCCAGCAGCCGGGCGGGAGGAGGATACGAGCAGTACTTC. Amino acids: CASSRAGGGYEQYF.

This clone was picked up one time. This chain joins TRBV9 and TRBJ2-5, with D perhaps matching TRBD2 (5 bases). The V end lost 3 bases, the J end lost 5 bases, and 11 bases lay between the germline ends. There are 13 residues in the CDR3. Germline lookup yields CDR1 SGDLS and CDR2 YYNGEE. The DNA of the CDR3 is TGTGCCAGCAGCGGAGGGCCGATCGAGACCCAGTACTTC. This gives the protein CASSGGPIETQYF.

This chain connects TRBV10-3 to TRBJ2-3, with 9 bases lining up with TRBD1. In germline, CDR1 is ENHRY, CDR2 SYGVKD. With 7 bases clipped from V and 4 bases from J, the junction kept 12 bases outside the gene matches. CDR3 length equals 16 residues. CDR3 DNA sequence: TGTGCCATCACCAGGACAGGGGCACTAGCTGCAGATACGCAGTATTTT. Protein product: CAITRTGALAADTQYF.

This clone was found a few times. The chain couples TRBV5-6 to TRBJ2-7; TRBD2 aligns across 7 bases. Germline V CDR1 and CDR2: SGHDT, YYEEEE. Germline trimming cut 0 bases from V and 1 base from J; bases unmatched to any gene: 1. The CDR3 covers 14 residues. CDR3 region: CASSLAGGSYEQYF. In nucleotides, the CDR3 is TGTGCCAGCAGCTTGGCCGGGGGGTCCTACGAGCAGTACTTC.

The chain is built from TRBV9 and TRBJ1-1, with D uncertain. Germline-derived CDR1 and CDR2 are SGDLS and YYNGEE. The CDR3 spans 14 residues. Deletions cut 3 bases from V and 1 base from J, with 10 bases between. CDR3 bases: TGTGCCAGCAGCGATAGAGGAGGGAACACTGAAGCTTTCTTT. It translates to CASSDRGGNTEAFF.

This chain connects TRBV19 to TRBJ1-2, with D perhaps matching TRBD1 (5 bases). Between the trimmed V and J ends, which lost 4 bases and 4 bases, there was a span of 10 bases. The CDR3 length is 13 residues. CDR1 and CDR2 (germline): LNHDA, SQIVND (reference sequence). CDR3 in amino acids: CASSRDSPYGYTF. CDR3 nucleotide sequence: TGTGCCAGTAGTAGAGACAGTCCCTATGGCTACACCTTC.

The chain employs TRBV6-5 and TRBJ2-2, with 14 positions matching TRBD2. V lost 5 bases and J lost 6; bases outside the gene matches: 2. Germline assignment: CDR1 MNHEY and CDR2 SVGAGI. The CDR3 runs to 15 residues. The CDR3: CASSTTSGGAGELFF. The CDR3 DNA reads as TGTGCCAGCAGTACGACTAGCGGGGGGGCCGGGGAGCTGTTTTTT.

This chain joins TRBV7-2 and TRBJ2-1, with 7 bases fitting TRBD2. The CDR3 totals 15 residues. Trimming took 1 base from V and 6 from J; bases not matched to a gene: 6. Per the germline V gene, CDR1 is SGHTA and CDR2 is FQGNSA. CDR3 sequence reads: CASSLVGGRGNEQFF. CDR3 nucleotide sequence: TGTGCCAGCAGCTTAGTGGGTGGGAGGGGCAATGAGCAGTTCTTC.

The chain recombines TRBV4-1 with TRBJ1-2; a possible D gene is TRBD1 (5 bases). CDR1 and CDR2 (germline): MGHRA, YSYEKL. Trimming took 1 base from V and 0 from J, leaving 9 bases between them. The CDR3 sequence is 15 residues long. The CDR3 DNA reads TGCGCCAGCAGCCAAGGGCAGGGATCTAACTATGGCTACACCTTC. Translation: CASSQGQGSNYGYTF.